This T cell receptor (beta chain) came from a study of T cells in localized non-small cell lung cancer. Study-level findings and limits: Because only a single region of the tumor was sequenced, heterogeneity remains possible. Appearance in adjacent lung was seen for a median about 59 of the top 100 tumor clones. Those with higher blood T cell density had longer overall survival.

Comments on this clone: Its target is unknown.

Trimming at V came to 3 bases and at J to 8 bases, leaving 10 bases not matched to a gene. CDR3 length: 14 amino acids. Germline lookup yields CDR1 SGDLS and CDR2 YYNGEE. Sequencing was performed with immunoSEQ multiplex PCR; in TCRdb, only in-frame clones are kept and a portion is missing. The sample has roughly 30,000 clones; 85% to 90% are singletons. The gene calls are TRBV9 and TRBJ1-2; TRBD1 matches at 7 bases. Sequencing was performed on peripheral blood, taken before any cancer treatment. This clonotype was sampled from a woman aged 18-49 years with stage I lung adenocarcinoma. CDR3 nucleotides: TGTGCCAGCAGCGCTATAGACAGGGTCTCGGGCTACACCTTC. The encoded protein is CASSAIDRVSGYTF. Complete variable domain (other parts from reference TRBV9 and TRBJ1-2): DSGVTQTPKHLITATGQRVTLRCSPRSGDLSVYWYQQSLDQGLQFLIQYYNGEERAKGNILERFSAQQFPDLHSELNLSSLELGDSALYFCASSAIDRVSGYTFGSGTRLTVV.